Presented here are 5 T cell receptor beta chains from one specimen sequenced in a study of T-cell memory formation after mild COVID-19. TCRdb recomputed calls from the 5' RACE reads with MiXCR, one row per CDR3 protein. The table includes 280,000 or so distinct CDR3 sequences, 8.2% detected once. The source material was PBMCs or a T cell subset sorted from them (not recorded which). Source of these receptors: a man aged 18 to 30 who had mild COVID-19 (a few samples of this study predate the infection). Cell type and time point are not known.

This clonotype was seen a handful of times. This chain uses TRBV5-4 with TRBJ1-6, with D possibly matching TRBD1 (6 bases). V dropped 4 bases and J dropped 10 bases, with 12 bases sitting between them. The germline CDR1 and CDR2 sequences are SGHNT and YYREEE (reference sequence). The CDR3 totals 13 residues. CDR3 sequence (DNA): TGTGCCAGCAGCATGGGACATGGCTCACCCCTCCACTTT. This encodes CASSMGHGSPLHF.

The gene calls are TRBV7-2 and TRBJ2-5; 11 bases are shared with TRBD2. V was pared by 5 bases and J by 5 bases, with 7 bases of the junction left unmatched. The CDR3 runs 15 residues. The germline V gene has CDR1 SGHTA and CDR2 FQGNSA. In nucleotides, the CDR3 is TGTGCCAGCAGCGTGACTAGCGGGGAGGGGGAGACCCAGTACTTC. Protein sequence: CASSVTSGEGETQYF.

In its sample, this clonotype was seen a few times. The chain is built from TRBV6-6 and TRBJ1-2, with unresolved D. CDR1 and CDR2 (germline): MNHNY, SVGAGI (reference sequence). This CDR3 has 12 residues. Trimming removed 6 bases at V and 7 bases at J, with 12 bases between. As DNA, the CDR3 is TGTGCCAGCAGCAGACCCAACCCTGGCTACACCTTC. Its protein product is CASSRPNPGYTF.

This clonotype was seen only a few times. The CDR3 coding sequence is TGCGCCAGCAGCCAAGACGTAGGGCTTAATCAGCCCCAGCATTTT. Protein sequence: CASSQDVGLNQPQHF. The V and J genes are TRBV4-3 and TRBJ1-5, with D unresolved. Germline V CDR1 and CDR2: LGHNA, YSLEER. Deletions cut 0 bases from V and 4 bases from J, with 10 bases between. The CDR3 runs to 15 residues.

The chain employs TRBV7-2 and TRBJ2-1; no definite D call. The CDR3 totals 13 residues. Germline loops: CDR1 SGHTA, CDR2 FQGNSA. V lost 3 bases and J lost 3, with 6 bases in between. CDR3 sequence (DNA): TGTGCCAGCAGCTTTGGGGACTACAATGAGCAGTTCTTC. Amino acid sequence: CASSFGDYNEQFF.